The 23 T cell receptor beta chains below all came from one sample that was sequenced in a study of blood T cell repertoires in COVID-19. Measured with immunoSEQ multiplex PCR; TCRdb has only the in-frame clones, and not every one. The repertoire has 490,000 or so clones, around 85% of them found once; the top ten carry roughly 8%. Sequencing was done on a sample of PBMCs or T cells enriched from blood (not recorded which). These TCRs come from a woman in her fifties or sixties who had recovered from COVID-19.

The rearrangement links TRBV6-6 to TRBJ1-2, with TRBD1 as a possible D gene (6 bases). Germline V gene data show CDR1 as MNHNY and CDR2 as SVGAGI (reference sequence). This CDR3 is 16 amino acids long. V dropped 4 bases and J dropped 6 bases, with 21 bases sitting between them. This CDR3 is CASSSTDRPPGDGYTF. In DNA, the CDR3 is TGTGCCAGCAGTTCAACGGACAGACCTCCAGGGGATGGCTACACCTTC.

The rearrangement links TRBV5-5 to TRBJ1-2; possibly TRBD1 for D (6 bases). With 0 bases removed from V and 8 bases from J, the gap between germline ends came to 11 bases. This CDR3 has 13 residues. In germline, CDR1 is SGHKS, CDR2 YYEKEE (reference sequence). CDR3 sequence: CASSLAGQGGYTF. CDR3 in DNA: TGTGCCAGCAGCTTGGCGGGGCAGGGGGGCTACACCTTC.

This chain uses TRBV2 with TRBJ1-1; the D gene is possibly TRBD1 (5 bases). Germline V gene data show CDR1 as SNHLY and CDR2 as FYNNEI. This CDR3 has 14 residues. The germline V and J ends were trimmed by 6 bases and 1 base, with 12 bases remaining between them. For the CDR3, the DNA is TGTGCCAGCAGAAAGACAGTGACGAACACTGAAGCTTTCTTT. Protein: CASRKTVTNTEAFF.

CDR3 in amino acids: CASSRDREETQYF. The DNA of the CDR3 is TGTGCCAGCAGCCGGGACAGGGAAGAGACCCAGTACTTC. The J gene is TRBJ2-5, the V gene TRBV11-3; TRBD1 matches 9 bases. CDR1 is SGHNT and CDR2 is YENEEA in the germline V gene. The CDR3 length is 13 residues. V lost 5 bases and J lost 3; bases outside the gene matches: 1.

The V and J genes are TRBV5-5 and TRBJ1-1, with D perhaps TRBD1 (5 bases). CDR1 and CDR2 from the germline V gene are SGHKS and YYEKEE (reference sequence). Trimming took 4 bases from V and 6 from J, leaving 16 bases between them. This CDR3 region has 14 residues. The CDR3 region has the DNA TGTGCCAGCAGCCCCCTGACAGTTTTCGCTGAAGCTTTCTTT. This codes for CASSPLTVFAEAFF. Supplemented by reference TRBV5-5 and TRBJ1-1, the full variable domain reads DAGVTQSPTHLIKTRGQQVTLRCSPISGHKSVSWYQQVLGQGPQFIFQYYEKEERGRGNFPDRFSARQFPNYSSELNVNALLLGDSALYLCASSPLTVFAEAFFGQGTRLTVV.

V is TRBV12-3 or TRBV12-4 and J is TRBJ2-1, with a weak D call TRBD1 (5 bases). V was pared by 5 bases and J by 8 bases, with 13 bases between. This CDR3 has 13 amino acids. CDR3 protein: CASSPRARDEQFF. The CDR3 coding sequence is TGTGCCAGCAGTCCCCGGGCCAGGGATGAGCAGTTCTTC.

The J gene is TRBJ2-5, the V gene TRBV4-1; D might be TRBD2 (7 bases). CDR1 is MGHRA and CDR2 is YSYEKL in the germline V gene. The CDR3 loop spans 16 amino acids. V shed 6 bases and J shed 2 bases, with 19 bases lying between them. CDR3 nucleotide sequence: TGCGCCAGCAGGCCACAAGGGGGAGGGGAGCAAGAGACCCAGTACTTC. Translated, it gives CASRPQGGGEQETQYF.

In DNA, the CDR3 is TGTGCCAGCAGTTACGGGGCGGAAAATTCACCCCTCCACTTT. Its protein product is CASSYGAENSPLHF. V usage is TRBV6-6 and J usage is TRBJ1-6; a weak D match, TRBD1 (5 bases). CDR1 is MNHNY, CDR2 SVGAGI, per germline (reference sequence). Trimming removed 2 bases at V and 7 bases at J, with 9 bases between. The CDR3 sequence is 14 residues long.

This clone was detected once. The CDR3 DNA reads TGCAGCGTTGGGGGGAGGGAGGGAAACACTGAAGCTTTCTTT. Amino acid sequence: CSVGGREGNTEAFF. The chain links TRBV29-1 to TRBJ1-1; TRBD1 might be the D (5 bases). The V end was cut by 4 bases, the J end by 2 bases, with 14 bases between. The length of the CDR3 is 14 residues. CDR1 and CDR2 from the germline V gene are SQVTM and ANQGSEA.

The chain employs TRBV27 and TRBJ1-1; 10 positions match TRBD1. V was clipped by 5 bases and J by 1 base; unmatched bases: 4. The germline V gene has CDR1 MNHEY and CDR2 SMNVEV (reference sequence). The CDR3 has 15 amino acids. The CDR3 here is CASSGTGAPNTEAFF. The CDR3 nucleotides are TGTGCCAGCAGTGGGACAGGGGCCCCGAACACTGAAGCTTTCTTT.

The chain combines TRBV7-9 with TRBJ2-1; D possibly corresponds to TRBD2 (6 bases). V lost 4 bases to trimming and J lost 6 bases, with 10 bases between them. This CDR3 is 13 amino acids long. The germline CDR1 and CDR2 sequences are SEHNR and FQNEAQ (reference sequence). CDR3 sequence reads: CASSSGLLNEQFF. DNA for the CDR3: TGTGCCAGCAGCTCGGGACTTCTCAATGAGCAGTTCTTC.

The chain is built from TRBV11-2 and TRBJ2-7; a weak D match, TRBD1 (5 bases). The CDR3 runs 13 residues. The V and J ends lost 4 bases and 7 bases respectively, with 14 bases between them. Germline V gene data show CDR1 as SGHAT and CDR2 as FQNNGV. CDR3 in DNA: TGTGCCAGCAGCTCCAGGGTGGCTGGGGAGCAGTACGTC. Protein product: CASSSRVAGEQYV.

The chain employs TRBV3-1 (or the pseudogene TRBV3-2) and TRBJ2-3, with D maybe TRBD2 (6 bases). This CDR3 region has 14 residues. Germline-derived CDR1 and CDR2 are LGHDT and YNNKEL (reference sequence). Trimming took 5 bases from V and 4 from J, leaving 13 bases between them. Written as DNA, the CDR3 is TGTGCCAGCAGCTTGGCGGGGTTGGCAGATACGCAGTATTTT. It codes for CASSLAGLADTQYF.

V usage is TRBV3-1 (or the pseudogene TRBV3-2) and J usage is TRBJ1-2, with D tentatively TRBD1 (5 bases). V was pared by 4 bases and J by 4 bases, with 10 bases between. There are 13 residues in the CDR3. Germline CDR1 LGHDT, CDR2 YNNKEL (reference sequence). CDR3 DNA: TGTGCCAGCAGCCCCCTAGGGGCCTATGGCTACACCTTC. Translated: CASSPLGAYGYTF.

This clone turned up a few times. The chain links TRBV30 to TRBJ1-6; 8 bases fit TRBD1. The J segment lost 7 bases and the V segment lost 3 bases, leaving 11 bases of the junction unmatched. Per the germline V gene, CDR1 is GTSNPN and CDR2 is SVGIG (reference sequence). The CDR3 spans 16 residues. CDR3 nucleotide sequence: TGTGCCTGGAGCCCGACGGCGGGACAGGCAAATTCACCCCTCCACTTT. Its protein product is CAWSPTAGQANSPLHF.

This clone came up a few times. The V gene is TRBV7-9, the J gene TRBJ1-2, with 7 bases identical to TRBD1. V dropped 5 bases and J dropped 5; count of bases not matched to a gene: 8. Germline values: CDR1 SEHNR, CDR2 FQNEAQ (reference sequence). The CDR3 loop spans 14 amino acids. For the CDR3, the DNA is TGTGCCAGCAGCCCAGGGACAGCCTCGTATGGCTACACCTTC. It encodes CASSPGTASYGYTF.

There are a few counts of this clone. The V and J genes are TRBV18 and TRBJ2-3, with 10 bases that match TRBD2. The junction had 4 bases not matched to a gene; V was cut back by 2 bases and J by 2 bases. The germline V gene encodes CDR1 KGHSH and CDR2 LQKENI. The CDR3 covers 16 residues. The CDR3 DNA sequence: TGTGCCAGCTCACCAAATAGCGGGGGGCTCACAGATACGCAGTATTTT. This encodes CASSPNSGGLTDTQYF.

CDR3 nucleotides: TGCGCCAGCAGCTCCACCCACAGGGTAGATGAGCAGTTCTTC. It codes for CASSSTHRVDEQFF. This rearrangement joins TRBV5-1 to TRBJ2-1, with D perhaps TRBD1 (6 bases). The V end was cut by 3 bases, the J end by 8 bases, with 15 bases between. Germline loops: CDR1 SGHRS, CDR2 YFSETQ. The CDR3 consists of 14 residues.

The chain links TRBV11-2 to TRBJ1-1, with D hard to call. Trimming pared 4 bases from V and 3 bases from J, leaving 9 bases between. The CDR3 spans 13 residues. The germline CDR1 and CDR2 sequences are SGHAT and FQNNGV. CDR3 in DNA: TGTGCCAGCAGCTCCGCGCCGGACACTGAAGCTTTCTTT. This codes for CASSSAPDTEAFF.

The chain joins TRBV18 to TRBJ1-2; TRBD1 matches 7 bases. CDR1 is KGHSH, CDR2 LQKENI, per germline. The CDR3 is 14 residues long. Trimming removed 1 base from V and 8 bases from J; junction bases left unmatched: 7. CDR3 coding DNA: TGTGCCAGCTCACCACGGCCAACAGGGGACGGCTACACCTTC. Protein sequence: CASSPRPTGDGYTF.

The rearrangement uses TRBV7-2 and TRBJ1-2; 7 nucleotides line up with TRBD1. Germline V CDR1 and CDR2: SGHTA, FQGNSA. CDR3 length equals 15 residues. J lost 8 bases, V lost 5 bases, and 14 bases had no gene match. CDR3 sequence: CASSARPQGDSGYTF. The CDR3 DNA reads TGTGCCAGCAGCGCCCGACCCCAGGGGGATTCGGGCTACACCTTC.

The chain has TRBV5-1 and TRBJ1-1; TRBD1 matches 10 bases. CDR1 is SGHRS, CDR2 YFSETQ, per germline. Germline trimming cut 4 bases from V and 4 bases from J; bases unmatched to any gene: 10. The CDR3 runs to 16 residues. The CDR3, as DNA: TGCGCCAGCAGCCCCGGGACAGGGGCCTATCCCACTGAAGCTTTCTTT. Amino acid sequence: CASSPGTGAYPTEAFF.

This chain connects TRBV19 to TRBJ2-5; TRBD1 matches at 7 bases. Germline values: CDR1 LNHDA, CDR2 SQIVND (reference sequence). The CDR3 extends over 14 amino acids. V trimming: 10 bases; J trimming: 4 bases; junction bases outside the gene matches: 12. In nucleotides, the CDR3 is TGTGCCACCAGTGGGAGACAGGGATTAGAGACCCAGTACTTC. This translates into CATSGRQGLETQYF.